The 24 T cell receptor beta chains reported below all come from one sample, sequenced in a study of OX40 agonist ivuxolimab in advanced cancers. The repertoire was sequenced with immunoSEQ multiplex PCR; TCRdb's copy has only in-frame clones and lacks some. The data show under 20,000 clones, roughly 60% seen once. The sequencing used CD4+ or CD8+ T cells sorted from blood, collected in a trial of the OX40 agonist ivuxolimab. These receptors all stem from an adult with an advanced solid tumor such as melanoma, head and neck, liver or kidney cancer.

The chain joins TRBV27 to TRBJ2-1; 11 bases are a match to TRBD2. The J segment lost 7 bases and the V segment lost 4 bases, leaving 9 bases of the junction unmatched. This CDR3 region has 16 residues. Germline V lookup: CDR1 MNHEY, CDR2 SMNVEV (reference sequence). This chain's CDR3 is CASSSISLAGVNEQFF. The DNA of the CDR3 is TGTGCCAGCAGTTCAATCTCACTAGCGGGGGTTAATGAGCAGTTCTTC.

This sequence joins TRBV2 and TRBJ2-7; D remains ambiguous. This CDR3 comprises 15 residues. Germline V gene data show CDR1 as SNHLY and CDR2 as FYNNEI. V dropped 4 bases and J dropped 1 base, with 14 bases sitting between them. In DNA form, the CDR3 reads TGTGCCAGCAGTGCCTCCACAAGCATTTCCTACGAGCAGTACTTC. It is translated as CASSASTSISYEQYF.

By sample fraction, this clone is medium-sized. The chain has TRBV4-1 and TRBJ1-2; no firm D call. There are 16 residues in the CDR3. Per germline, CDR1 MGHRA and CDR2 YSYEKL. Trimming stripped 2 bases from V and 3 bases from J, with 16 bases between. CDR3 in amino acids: CASSQHRGREDYGYTF. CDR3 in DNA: TGCGCCAGCAGCCAACACCGCGGGAGGGAGGACTATGGCTACACCTTC.

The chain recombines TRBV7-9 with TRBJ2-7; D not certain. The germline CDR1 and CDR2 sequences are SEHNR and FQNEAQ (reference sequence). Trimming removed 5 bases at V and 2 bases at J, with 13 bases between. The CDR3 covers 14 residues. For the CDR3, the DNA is TGTGCCAGCAGCCCCCGGCTTGCCCCCTACGAGCAGTACTTC. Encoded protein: CASSPRLAPYEQYF.

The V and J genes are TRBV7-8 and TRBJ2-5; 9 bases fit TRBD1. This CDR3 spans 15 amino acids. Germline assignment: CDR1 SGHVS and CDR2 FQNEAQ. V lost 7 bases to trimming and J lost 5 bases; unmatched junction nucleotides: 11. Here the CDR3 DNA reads TGTGCCAGCATCCTAGTGGGACAGGGTGACGAGACCCAGTACTTC. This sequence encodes CASILVGQGDETQYF.

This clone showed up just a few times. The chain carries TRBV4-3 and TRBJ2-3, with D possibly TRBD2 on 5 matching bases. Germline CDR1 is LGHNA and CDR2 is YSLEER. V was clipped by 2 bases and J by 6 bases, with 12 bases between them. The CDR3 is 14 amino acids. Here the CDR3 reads CASSQRWRGDTQYF. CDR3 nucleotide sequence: TGCGCCAGCAGCCAACGGTGGCGAGGGGATACGCAGTATTTT.

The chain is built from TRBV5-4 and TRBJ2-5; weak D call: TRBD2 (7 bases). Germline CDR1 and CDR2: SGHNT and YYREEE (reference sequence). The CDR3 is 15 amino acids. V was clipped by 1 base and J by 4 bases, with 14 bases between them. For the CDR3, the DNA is TGTGCCAGCAGCTTGATGGCAGGGGAGGGAGAGACCCAGTACTTC. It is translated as CASSLMAGEGETQYF.

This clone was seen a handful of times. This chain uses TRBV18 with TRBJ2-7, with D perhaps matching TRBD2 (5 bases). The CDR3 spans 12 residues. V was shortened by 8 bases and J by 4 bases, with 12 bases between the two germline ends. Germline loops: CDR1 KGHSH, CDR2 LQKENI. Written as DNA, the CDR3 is TGTGCCAGCCCTAAGCCGGGGTACGAGCAGTACTTC. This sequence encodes CASPKPGYEQYF. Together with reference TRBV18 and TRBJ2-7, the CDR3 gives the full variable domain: NAGVMQNPRHLVRRRGQEARLRCSPMKGHSHVYWYRQLPEEGLKFMVYLQKENIIDESGMPKERFSAEFPKEGPSILRIQQVVRGDSAAYFCASPKPGYEQYFGPGTRLTVT.

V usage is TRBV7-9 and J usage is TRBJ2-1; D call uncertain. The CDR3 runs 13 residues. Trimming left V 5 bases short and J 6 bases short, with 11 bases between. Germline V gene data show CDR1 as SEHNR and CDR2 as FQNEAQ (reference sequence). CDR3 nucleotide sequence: TGTGCCAGCAGCCAAGACAATGCCAATGAGCAGTTCTTC. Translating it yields CASSQDNANEQFF.

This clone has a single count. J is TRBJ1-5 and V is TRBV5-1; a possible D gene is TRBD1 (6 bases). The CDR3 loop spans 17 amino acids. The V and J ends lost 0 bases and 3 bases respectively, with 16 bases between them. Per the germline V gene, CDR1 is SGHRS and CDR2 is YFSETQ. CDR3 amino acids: CASSLGIGGAANQPQHF. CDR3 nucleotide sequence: TGCGCCAGCAGCTTGGGAATCGGGGGGGCCGCCAATCAGCCCCAGCATTTT.

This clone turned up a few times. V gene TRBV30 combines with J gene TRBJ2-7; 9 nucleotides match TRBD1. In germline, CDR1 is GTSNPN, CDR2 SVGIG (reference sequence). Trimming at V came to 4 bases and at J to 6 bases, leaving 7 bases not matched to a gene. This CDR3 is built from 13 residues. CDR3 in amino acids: CAWTQGTGTEQYF. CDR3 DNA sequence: TGTGCCTGGACGCAGGGGACAGGGACCGAGCAGTACTTC.

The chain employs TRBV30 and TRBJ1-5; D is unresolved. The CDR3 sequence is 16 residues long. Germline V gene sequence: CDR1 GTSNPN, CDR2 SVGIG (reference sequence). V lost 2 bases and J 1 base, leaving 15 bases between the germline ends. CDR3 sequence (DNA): TGTGCCTGGAGTTCTGAAGGGTATGGGAGCAATCAGCCCCAGCATTTT. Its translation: CAWSSEGYGSNQPQHF.

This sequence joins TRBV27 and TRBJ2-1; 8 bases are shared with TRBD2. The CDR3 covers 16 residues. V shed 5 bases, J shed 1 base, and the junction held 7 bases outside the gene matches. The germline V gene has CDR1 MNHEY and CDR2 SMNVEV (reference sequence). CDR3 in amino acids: CASSPLSGGSYNEQFF. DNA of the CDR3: TGTGCCAGCAGTCCCTTGAGCGGGGGATCCTACAATGAGCAGTTCTTC.

Written as DNA, the CDR3 is TGTGCCTGGACATTCTCTGGAAACACCATATATTTT. Encoded protein: CAWTFSGNTIYF. V is TRBV30 and J is TRBJ1-3; D remains ambiguous. There are 12 residues in the CDR3. CDR1 GTSNPN and CDR2 SVGIG come from the germline V gene (reference sequence). With 4 bases removed from V and 0 bases from J, the gap between germline ends came to 4 bases.

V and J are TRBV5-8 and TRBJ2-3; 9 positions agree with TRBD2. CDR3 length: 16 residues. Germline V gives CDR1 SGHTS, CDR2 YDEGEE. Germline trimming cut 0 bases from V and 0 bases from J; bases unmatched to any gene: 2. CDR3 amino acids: CASSLGAGGSTDTQYF. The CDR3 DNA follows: TGTGCCAGCAGCTTGGGAGCGGGGGGAAGCACAGATACGCAGTATTTT.

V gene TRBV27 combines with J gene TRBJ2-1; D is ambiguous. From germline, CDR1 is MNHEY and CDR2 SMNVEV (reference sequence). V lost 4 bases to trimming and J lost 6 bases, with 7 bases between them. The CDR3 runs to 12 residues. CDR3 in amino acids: CASSSIGNEQFF. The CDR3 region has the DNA TGTGCCAGCAGTTCTATAGGCAATGAGCAGTTCTTC.

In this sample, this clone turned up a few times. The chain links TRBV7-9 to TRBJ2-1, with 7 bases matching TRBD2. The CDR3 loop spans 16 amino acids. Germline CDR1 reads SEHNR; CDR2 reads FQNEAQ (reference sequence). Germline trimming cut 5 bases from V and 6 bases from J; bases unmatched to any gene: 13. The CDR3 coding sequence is TGTGCCAGCAGCCCTCCCACCGGGAGGCTAGTCAATGAGCAGTTCTTC. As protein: CASSPPTGRLVNEQFF. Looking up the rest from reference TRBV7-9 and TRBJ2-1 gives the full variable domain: DTGVSQNPRHKITKRGQNVTFRCDPISEHNRLYWYRQTLGQGPEFLTYFQNEAQLEKSRLLSDRFSAERPKGSFSTLEIQRTEQGDSAMYLCASSPPTGRLVNEQFFGPGTRLTVL.

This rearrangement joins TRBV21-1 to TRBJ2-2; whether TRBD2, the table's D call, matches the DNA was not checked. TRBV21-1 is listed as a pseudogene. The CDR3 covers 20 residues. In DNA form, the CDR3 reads TGTGCCAGCAGCTCACCAAGGATGACTAGCGGGGGACAGAACACCGGGGAGCTGTTTTTT. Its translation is CASSSPRMTSGGQNTGELFF.

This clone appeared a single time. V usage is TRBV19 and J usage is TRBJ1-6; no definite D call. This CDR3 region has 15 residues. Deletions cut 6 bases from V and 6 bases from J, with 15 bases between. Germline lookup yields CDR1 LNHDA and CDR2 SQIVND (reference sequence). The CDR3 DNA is TGTGCCAGTAGAACCGGTAAGGGTGCTAATTCACCCCTCCACTTT. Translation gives CASRTGKGANSPLHF. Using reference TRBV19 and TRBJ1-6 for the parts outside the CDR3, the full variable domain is DGGITQSPKYLFRKEGQNVTLSCEQNLNHDAMYWYRQDPGQGLRLIYYSQIVNDFQKGDIAEGYSVSREKKESFPLTVTSAQKNPTAFYLCASRTGKGANSPLHFGNGTRLTVT.

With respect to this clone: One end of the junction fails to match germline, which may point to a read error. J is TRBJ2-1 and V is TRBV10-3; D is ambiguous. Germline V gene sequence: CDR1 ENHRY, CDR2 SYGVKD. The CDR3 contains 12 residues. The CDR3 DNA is TGTGCCATCGGCGGCTCCAACAATGAGCAGTTCTTC. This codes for CAIGGSNNEQFF.

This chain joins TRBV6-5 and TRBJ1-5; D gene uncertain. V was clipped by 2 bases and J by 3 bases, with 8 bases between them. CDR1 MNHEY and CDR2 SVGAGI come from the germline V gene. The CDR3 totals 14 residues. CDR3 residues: CASSYDGINQPQHF. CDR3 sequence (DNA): TGTGCCAGCAGTTACGACGGGATCAATCAGCCCCAGCATTTT.

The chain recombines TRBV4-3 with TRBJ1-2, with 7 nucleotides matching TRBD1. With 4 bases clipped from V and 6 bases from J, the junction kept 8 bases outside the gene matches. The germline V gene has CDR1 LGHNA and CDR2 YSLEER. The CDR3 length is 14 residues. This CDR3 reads CASSLNRGEDGYTF. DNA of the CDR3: TGCGCCAGCAGCCTAAACAGGGGAGAGGATGGCTACACCTTC.

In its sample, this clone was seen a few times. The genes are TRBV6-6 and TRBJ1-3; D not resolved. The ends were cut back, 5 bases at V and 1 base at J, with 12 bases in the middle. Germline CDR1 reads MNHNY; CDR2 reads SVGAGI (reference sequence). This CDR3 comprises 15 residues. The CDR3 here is CASSHGLFSGNTIYF. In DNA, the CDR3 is TGTGCCAGCAGTCACGGACTTTTTTCTGGAAACACCATATATTTT.

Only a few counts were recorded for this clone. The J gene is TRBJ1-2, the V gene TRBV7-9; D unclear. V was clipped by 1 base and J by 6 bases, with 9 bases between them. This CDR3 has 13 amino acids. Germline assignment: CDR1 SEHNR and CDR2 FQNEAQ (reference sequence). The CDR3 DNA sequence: TGTGCCAGCAGCTTAGTCGGATTCAATGGCTACACCTTC. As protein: CASSLVGFNGYTF.